A selection of T cell receptor beta chains follows, all from one sample in a study of shared clonotypes between healthy human individuals. The data were produced by immunoSEQ multiplex PCR, yet TCRdb's version contains in-frame clones alone and is incomplete. The repertoire holds about a million clones, with about 75% as singletons. The specimen was memory CD4+ T cells sorted from blood. These receptors were collected from a man aged 18 to 30 in good health. Both conserved end residues are part of each CDR3. The order of the fields is V gene, clone size, D gene, J gene, CDR3 protein, CDR3 DNA. The D gene is left open where the match is weak. Clone size is given for some rows only: seen once, a few or many times, or a class if the clone is expanded.

v_call: TRBV30; clone_size: NA; d_call: NA; j_call: TRBJ1-2; cdr3_aa: CAWSLSMAADGYTF; cdr3_nt: TGTGCCTGGAGCCTATCCATGGCGGCGGATGGCTACACCTTC
v_call: TRBV2; clone_size: NA; d_call: NA; j_call: TRBJ1-1; cdr3_aa: CASRGGTGNTEAFF; cdr3_nt: TGTGCCAGCAGGGGCGGGACGGGCAACACTGAAGCTTTCTTT
v_call: TRBV9; clone_size: NA; d_call: NA; j_call: TRBJ1-2; cdr3_aa: CASSASALSDGYTF; cdr3_nt: TGTGCCAGCAGCGCTTCCGCGCTCTCGGATGGCTACACCTTC
v_call: TRBV28; clone_size: NA; d_call: NA; j_call: TRBJ1-2; cdr3_aa: CASTPPGSIGIGYTF; cdr3_nt: TGTGCCAGCACCCCGCCCGGGTCCATAGGTATAGGCTACACCTTC
v_call: TRBV2; clone_size: once; d_call: TRBD1; j_call: TRBJ1-3; cdr3_aa: CASSETGGLLFGNTIYF; cdr3_nt: TGTGCCAGCAGTGAAACAGGGGGCCTTCTCTTTGGAAACACCATATATTTT
v_call: TRBV5-5; clone_size: few; d_call: NA; j_call: TRBJ1-3; cdr3_aa: CASSLERGLVGNTIYF; cdr3_nt: TGTGCCAGCAGCTTGGAAAGGGGCTTAGTTGGAAACACCATATATTTT
v_call: TRBV28; clone_size: NA; d_call: NA; j_call: TRBJ1-1; cdr3_aa: CASSWMNTEAFF; cdr3_nt: TGTGCCAGCAGTTGGATGAACACTGAAGCTTTCTTT
v_call: TRBV18; clone_size: NA; d_call: NA; j_call: TRBJ2-3; cdr3_aa: CASLGALSDTQYF; cdr3_nt: TGTGCCAGCCTTGGGGCGCTGTCAGATACGCAGTATTTT
v_call: TRBV19; clone_size: NA; d_call: TRBD1; j_call: TRBJ1-5; cdr3_aa: CASSIETGNQPQHF; cdr3_nt: TGTGCCAGTAGTATAGAGACAGGGAATCAGCCCCAGCATTTT
v_call: TRBV2; clone_size: NA; d_call: TRBD1; j_call: TRBJ2-7; cdr3_aa: CAGYRGYEQYF; cdr3_nt: TGTGCCGGTTACAGGGGCTACGAGCAGTACTTC
v_call: TRBV7-3; clone_size: NA; d_call: NA; j_call: TRBJ2-1; cdr3_aa: CASRVAAYNEQFF; cdr3_nt: TGTGCCAGCAGGGTAGCGGCGTACAATGAGCAGTTCTTC
v_call: TRBV4-3; clone_size: few; d_call: TRBD2; j_call: TRBJ2-2; cdr3_aa: CASSQERLAGRTGELFF; cdr3_nt: TGCGCCAGCAGCCAAGAACGGCTAGCGGGACGCACCGGGGAGCTGTTTTTT
v_call: TRBV7-2; clone_size: NA; d_call: TRBD1; j_call: TRBJ1-5; cdr3_aa: CASSLRTGNNQPQHF; cdr3_nt: TGTGCCAGCAGCCTCAGGACAGGGAACAATCAGCCCCAGCATTTT
v_call: TRBV10-3; clone_size: NA; d_call: NA; j_call: TRBJ2-6; cdr3_aa: CAISESILPGQGNHGANVLTF; cdr3_nt: TGTGCCATCAGTGAGTCGATTTTACCGGGGCAGGGGAATCATGGGGCCAACGTCCTGACTTTC
v_call: TRBV6-1; clone_size: many; d_call: TRBD1; j_call: TRBJ1-5; cdr3_aa: CASSDRGDRGLRGNQPQHF; cdr3_nt: TGTGCCAGCAGTGACCGTGGGGACAGGGGGCTTAGGGGCAATCAGCCCCAGCATTTT
v_call: TRBV19; clone_size: NA; d_call: NA; j_call: TRBJ1-5; cdr3_aa: CASSIGGAGDQPQHF; cdr3_nt: TGTGCCAGTAGTATAGGAGGGGCTGGAGATCAGCCCCAGCATTTT
v_call: TRBV6-5; clone_size: NA; d_call: TRBD2; j_call: TRBJ2-7; cdr3_aa: CASGTSGGEQYF; cdr3_nt: TGTGCCAGCGGGACTAGCGGTGGGGAGCAGTACTTC
v_call: TRBV6-6; clone_size: NA; d_call: NA; j_call: TRBJ2-2; cdr3_aa: CASSYSGVNTGELFF; cdr3_nt: TGTGCCAGCAGTTACTCGGGGGTTAACACCGGGGAGCTGTTTTTT
v_call: TRBV5-1; clone_size: NA; d_call: TRBD1; j_call: TRBJ2-7; cdr3_aa: CASSLVTWTGLFYEQYF; cdr3_nt: TGCGCCAGCAGCTTGGTTACTTGGACAGGGCTTTTCTACGAGCAGTACTTC
v_call: TRBV5-6; clone_size: NA; d_call: NA; j_call: TRBJ2-4; cdr3_aa: CASSLRGTGKNIQYF; cdr3_nt: TGTGCCAGCAGCTTGAGAGGGACCGGGAAAAACATTCAGTACTTC
v_call: TRBV7-2; clone_size: NA; d_call: NA; j_call: TRBJ2-7; cdr3_aa: CASRPSLNIPYEQYF; cdr3_nt: TGTGCCAGCAGGCCGTCGCTCAATATTCCCTACGAGCAGTACTTC
v_call: TRBV4-1; clone_size: NA; d_call: TRBD2; j_call: TRBJ2-1; cdr3_aa: CASSQGLASYNEQFF; cdr3_nt: TGCGCCAGCAGCCAAGGACTAGCGTCCTACAATGAGCAGTTCTTC
v_call: TRBV9; clone_size: NA; d_call: NA; j_call: TRBJ2-7; cdr3_aa: CASSVAGLGTYEQYF; cdr3_nt: TGTGCCAGCAGCGTAGCAGGGCTAGGGACCTACGAGCAGTACTTC
v_call: TRBV30; clone_size: NA; d_call: NA; j_call: TRBJ1-2; cdr3_aa: CAWSGRGPSDYTF; cdr3_nt: TGTGCCTGGAGTGGGCGGGGCCCGTCCGACTACACCTTC
v_call: TRBV5-1; clone_size: NA; d_call: TRBD2; j_call: TRBJ2-1; cdr3_aa: CASSRTSGSYNEQFF; cdr3_nt: TGCGCCAGCAGCCGGACTAGCGGCTCCTACAATGAGCAGTTCTTC
v_call: TRBV7-8; clone_size: NA; d_call: TRBD1; j_call: TRBJ1-5; cdr3_aa: CASSLESGGLRQPQHF; cdr3_nt: TGTGCCAGCAGCCTCGAATCAGGGGGCCTTCGGCAGCCCCAGCATTTT
v_call: TRBV5-4; clone_size: few; d_call: TRBD1; j_call: TRBJ2-7; cdr3_aa: CASSWDRGYEQYF; cdr3_nt: TGTGCCAGCAGCTGGGACAGGGGGTACGAGCAGTACTTC
v_call: TRBV5-1; clone_size: NA; d_call: TRBD1; j_call: TRBJ2-3; cdr3_aa: CASRSQGTNTDTQYF; cdr3_nt: TGCGCCAGCCGTTCACAGGGGACAAACACAGATACGCAGTATTTT
v_call: TRBV7-1; clone_size: NA; d_call: NA; j_call: TRBJ2-7; cdr3_aa: CASSLTTYEQYF; cdr3_nt: TGTGCCAGCAGCCTCACGACCTACGAGCAGTACTTC
v_call: TRBV6-1; clone_size: few; d_call: TRBD2; j_call: TRBJ2-7; cdr3_aa: CASSATSGSREQYF; cdr3_nt: TGTGCCAGCAGTGCAACTAGCGGGAGTAGGGAGCAGTACTTC
v_call: TRBV5-1; clone_size: NA; d_call: TRBD1; j_call: TRBJ1-2; cdr3_aa: CASTLGDSYGYTF; cdr3_nt: TGCGCCAGCACCTTAGGGGACAGTTATGGCTACACCTTC
v_call: TRBV19; clone_size: NA; d_call: NA; j_call: TRBJ1-1; cdr3_aa: CASSTSDWNTEAFF; cdr3_nt: TGTGCCAGTAGTACCTCGGACTGGAACACTGAAGCTTTCTTT
v_call: TRBV10-1; clone_size: NA; d_call: TRBD2; j_call: TRBJ2-5; cdr3_aa: CASSEPGGETQYF; cdr3_nt: TGCGCCAGCAGTGAACCGGGGGGGGAGACCCAGTACTTC
v_call: TRBV6-6; clone_size: NA; d_call: NA; j_call: TRBJ2-2; cdr3_aa: CASSASTVNTGELFF; cdr3_nt: TGTGCCAGCAGTGCTAGTACTGTGAACACCGGGGAGCTGTTTTTT
v_call: TRBV6-1; clone_size: NA; d_call: NA; j_call: TRBJ1-5; cdr3_aa: CASRGGTDNQPQHF; cdr3_nt: TGTGCCAGCAGAGGAGGGACGGACAATCAGCCCCAGCATTTT
v_call: TRBV19; clone_size: NA; d_call: NA; j_call: TRBJ2-2; cdr3_aa: CASSIGVGRFGNTGELFF; cdr3_nt: TGTGCCAGTAGTATCGGAGTAGGGAGGTTTGGGAACACCGGGGAGCTGTTTTTT
v_call: TRBV9; clone_size: few; d_call: TRBD1; j_call: TRBJ1-5; cdr3_aa: CASSALKLPGTGHNQPQHF; cdr3_nt: TGTGCCAGCAGCGCCCTTAAACTTCCCGGGACAGGCCACAATCAGCCCCAGCATTTT
v_call: TRBV6-1; clone_size: NA; d_call: NA; j_call: TRBJ2-7; cdr3_aa: CASSHGRVGEQYF; cdr3_nt: TGTGCCAGCAGTCACGGTCGGGTTGGTGAGCAGTACTTC
v_call: TRBV30; clone_size: NA; d_call: NA; j_call: TRBJ2-7; cdr3_aa: CAWNRGARVTEQYF; cdr3_nt: TGTGCCTGGAATCGGGGCGCGCGGGTGACCGAGCAGTACTTC
v_call: TRBV5-5; clone_size: NA; d_call: NA; j_call: TRBJ1-2; cdr3_aa: CASSFEGRNGYTF; cdr3_nt: TGTGCCAGCAGCTTCGAGGGACGGAATGGCTACACCTTC
v_call: TRBV5-1; clone_size: NA; d_call: NA; j_call: TRBJ2-1; cdr3_aa: CASSLDPGTQGNEQFF; cdr3_nt: TGCGCCAGCAGCTTGGATCCGGGAACCCAGGGCAATGAGCAGTTCTTC
v_call: TRBV7-9; clone_size: NA; d_call: NA; j_call: TRBJ1-4; cdr3_aa: CASSSGRAEKLFF; cdr3_nt: TGTGCCAGCAGCTCGGGCAGGGCTGAAAAACTGTTTTTT
v_call: TRBV6-5; clone_size: many; d_call: NA; j_call: TRBJ1-1; cdr3_aa: CASSHPGINTEAFF; cdr3_nt: TGTGCCAGCAGTCACCCAGGGATTAACACTGAAGCTTTCTTT
v_call: TRBV10-3; clone_size: NA; d_call: TRBD2; j_call: TRBJ2-7; cdr3_aa: CAISVREGNEQYF; cdr3_nt: TGTGCCATCAGTGTGCGGGAGGGTAACGAGCAGTACTTC
v_call: TRBV5-6; clone_size: NA; d_call: NA; j_call: TRBJ1-1; cdr3_aa: CASSSRTGGAFF; cdr3_nt: TGTGCCAGCAGCTCCCGAACCGGCGGAGCTTTCTTT
v_call: TRBV6-5; clone_size: NA; d_call: NA; j_call: TRBJ1-6; cdr3_aa: CASSYSIGLTNSPLHF; cdr3_nt: TGTGCCAGCAGTTACTCGATCGGCCTGACGAATTCACCCCTCCACTTT
v_call: TRBV21-1; clone_size: NA; d_call: NA; j_call: TRBJ1-6; cdr3_aa: CASSKQGGGSYNSPLHF; cdr3_nt: TGTGCCAGCAGCAAACAGGGTGGGGGGTCCTATAATTCACCCCTCCACTTT
v_call: TRBV6-1; clone_size: NA; d_call: NA; j_call: TRBJ2-3; cdr3_aa: CASKSGVAQGRGQYF; cdr3_nt: TGTGCCAGCAAATCCGGCGTGGCGCAGGGGAGGGGGCAGTATTTT
v_call: TRBV6-1; clone_size: NA; d_call: NA; j_call: TRBJ1-5; cdr3_aa: CASSEVYGYQPQHF; cdr3_nt: TGTGCCAGCAGTGAAGTGTACGGATATCAGCCCCAGCATTTT
v_call: TRBV6-4; clone_size: NA; d_call: NA; j_call: TRBJ1-1; cdr3_aa: CASSDFTTSGGTEAFF; cdr3_nt: TGTGCCAGCAGTGACTTTACTACCTCGGGGGGCACTGAAGCTTTCTTT
v_call: TRBV5-1; clone_size: NA; d_call: TRBD2; j_call: TRBJ2-2; cdr3_aa: CASSPTSGRLYTGELFF; cdr3_nt: TGCGCCAGCAGCCCGACTAGCGGGAGGCTCTACACCGGGGAGCTGTTTTTT
v_call: TRBV5-4; clone_size: NA; d_call: NA; j_call: TRBJ2-2; cdr3_aa: CASSLRSEGTGELFF; cdr3_nt: TGTGCCAGCAGCCTTCGGTCGGAGGGCACCGGGGAGCTGTTTTTT
v_call: TRBV10-3; clone_size: NA; d_call: NA; j_call: TRBJ1-2; cdr3_aa: CAISDSHGAAHF; cdr3_nt: TGTGCCATCAGTGACTCTCATGGGGCAGCACACTTC
v_call: TRBV4-3; clone_size: NA; d_call: NA; j_call: TRBJ1-5; cdr3_aa: CASSQGVMRQPQHF; cdr3_nt: TGCGCCAGCAGCCAAGGGGTCATGCGTCAGCCCCAGCATTTT
v_call: TRBV9; clone_size: NA; d_call: NA; j_call: TRBJ1-2; cdr3_aa: CASSVGLVDGYTF; cdr3_nt: TGTGCCAGCAGCGTAGGGTTAGTGGATGGCTACACCTTC
v_call: TRBV28; clone_size: NA; d_call: NA; j_call: TRBJ1-2; cdr3_aa: CASSLGAGGYTF; cdr3_nt: TGTGCCAGCAGTTTGGGGGCGGGTGGCTACACCTTC
v_call: TRBV28; clone_size: NA; d_call: NA; j_call: TRBJ2-2; cdr3_aa: CASSPGAAITGELFF; cdr3_nt: TGTGCCAGCAGTCCCGGGGCAGCCATCACCGGGGAGCTGTTTTTT
v_call: TRBV27; clone_size: NA; d_call: NA; j_call: TRBJ1-1; cdr3_aa: CASRTNTEAFF; cdr3_nt: TGTGCCAGCCGCACGAACACTGAAGCTTTCTTT
v_call: TRBV11-2; clone_size: NA; d_call: NA; j_call: TRBJ1-6; cdr3_aa: CASSLDLGSPLHF; cdr3_nt: TGTGCCAGCAGCTTAGATCTGGGATCACCCCTCCACTTT
v_call: TRBV4-3; clone_size: NA; d_call: NA; j_call: TRBJ2-5; cdr3_aa: CASSQDFGGTETQYF; cdr3_nt: TGCGCCAGCAGCCAAGATTTCGGAGGGACAGAGACCCAGTACTTC